Shown below are 19 T cell receptor gamma chains from a single sample sequenced in a study of Vδ1+ human thymocytes (dated by TCRdb to the late 2010s). Summary of the overall study and its limitations: In contrast to oligoclonal peripheral blood repertoires, thymic TRG and TRD repertoires appeared to be highly polyclonal with Gaussian CDR3 length distributions.

Sequencing instrument: Illumina MiSeq. RNA was extracted with the RNeasy mini kit and reverse transcribed using Superscript III. Multiplex PCR was used to generate CDR3 amplicons, with pooled V-gene forward primers and a constant-region reverse primer carrying Illumina adaptor overhangs. TCRdb reprocessed the public data with the CATT caller; entries with the same nucleotide sequence were combined afterwards. A total of 25,000 to 35,000 gamma-chain clones appear in this sample, about 18% of them only once. Approximately 1.7% of the sample lies in the top ten. Which antigens these TCRs recognize remains unknown. The source material was Vdelta1+ gamma-delta thymocytes from the thymus. According to the study, the label for this sample's cell subset or site signals: FACS-sorted CD3+ TCRalphabeta- TCRVdelta1+ TCRVdelta2- thymocytes. All receptors come from a boy under three years old who had congenital heart surgery.

This clone occurred a few times. Other nucleotide sequences from this sample produce the same CDR3. The genes are TRGV9 and TRGJ1 or TRGJ2. V shed 3 bases and J 1 base; nucleotides not matched to a gene: 6. The CDR3 length is 14 residues. Germline loops: CDR1 GITISATS, CDR2 ISYDGTV (reference sequence). The CDR3 DNA follows: TGTGCCTTGTGGGAGCCTGCAAATTATTATAAGAAACTCTTT. Encoded protein: CALWEPANYYKKLF.

The chain employs TRGV5 and TRGJ1 or TRGJ2. J lost 0 bases, V lost 5 bases, and 4 bases had no gene match. In germline, CDR1 is VINAFY, CDR2 YDVSNSKD. The CDR3 consists of 13 residues. The CDR3 sequence: CATWVPNYYKKLF. CDR3 bases: TGTGCCACCTGGGTTCCGAATTATTATAAGAAACTCTTT.

In this sample, this clone turned up a few times. Different DNA sequences within this sample yield the same CDR3. The chain joins TRGV5 to TRGJ1 or TRGJ2. CDR1 and CDR2 (germline): VINAFY, YDVSNSKD. The CDR3 has 14 amino acids. With V trimmed by 1 base and J by 0 bases, 3 bases remained unmatched. CDR3 sequence reads: CATWDRLNYYKKLF. The CDR3 region has the DNA TGTGCCACCTGGGACAGACTGAATTATTATAAGAAACTCTTT.

This sequence joins TRGV9 and TRGJ1 or TRGJ2. CDR3 length equals 16 residues. With V trimmed by 0 bases and J by 2 bases, 10 bases remained unmatched. CDR1 is GITISATS, CDR2 ISYDGTV, per germline (reference sequence). As DNA, the CDR3 is TGTGCCTTGTGGGAGGTGCAGGTATCGGATTATTATAAGAAACTCTTT. This codes for CALWEVQVSDYYKKLF.

This clone was detected a few times. At one end the junction does not follow the germline gene, possibly because of a read error. The chain couples TRGV9 to TRGJP1. The CDR3 is made up of 13 amino acids. CDR1 GITISATS and CDR2 ISYDGTV come from the germline V gene (reference sequence). Written as DNA, the CDR3 is TGTGCCTTGTGGGTGATCACTGGTTGGCTCAAGATATTT. Translated, it gives CALWVITGWLKIF.

The rearrangement joins TRGV5 to TRGJ1 or TRGJ2. Trimming took 3 bases from V and 2 from J; bases not matched to a gene: 10. In germline, CDR1 is VINAFY, CDR2 YDVSNSKD. CDR3 length equals 15 residues. The CDR3: CATWDGPLHYYKKLF. CDR3 nucleotides: TGTGCCACCTGGGACGGGCCCCTTCATTATTATAAGAAACTCTTT.

This clone was counted once. The chain combines TRGV9 with TRGJP. The CDR3 extends over 16 amino acids. With 2 bases clipped from V and 7 bases from J, the junction kept 5 bases outside the gene matches. Germline V gene lookup returns CDR1 GITISATS and CDR2 ISYDGTV (reference sequence). Here the CDR3 reads CALWEERELGKKIKVF. CDR3 sequence (DNA): TGTGCCTTGTGGGAGGAGAGGGAGTTGGGCAAAAAAATCAAGGTATTT.

This clone was found a few times. The chain combines TRGV2 with TRGJ1 or TRGJ2. CDR3 size: 12 residues. The J segment lost 10 bases and the V segment lost 0 bases, leaving 6 bases of the junction unmatched. Looked up from germline, CDR1 is EGSNGY and CDR2 is YDSYNSKV. CDR3 protein: CATWDGPKKKLF. The CDR3, as DNA: TGTGCCACCTGGGACGGGCCAAAAAAGAAACTCTTT.

This clone was counted a few times. Other DNA sequences from this sample encode an identical CDR3 as well. The rearrangement uses TRGV4 and TRGJP2. The CDR3 covers 16 residues. Germline lookup yields CDR1 EGSTGY and CDR2 YDSYTSSV. V was clipped by 5 bases and J by 3 bases; unmatched bases: 12. The CDR3 nucleotides are TGTGCCACCTGGGCGCCAACCGGGGGTAGTGATTGGATCAAGACGTTT. It codes for CATWAPTGGSDWIKTF.

This clone was observed a handful of times. This may be a read error: a much more frequent sequence differs by one nucleotide. This specimen includes other DNA sequences encoding the same CDR3. The chain links TRGV4 to TRGJ1 or TRGJ2. V lost 1 base and J lost 4; bases outside the gene matches: 4. CDR3 length equals 13 residues. The V gene's germline CDR1 is EGSTGY and CDR2 YDSYTSSV. DNA for the CDR3: TGTGCCACCTGGGATGGACCCTATTATAAGAAACTCTTT. Translation: CATWDGPYYKKLF.

This clone was seen only once. This rearrangement joins TRGV9 to TRGJP1. V lost 4 bases and J lost 0; bases outside the gene matches: 2. Germline loops: CDR1 GITISATS, CDR2 ISYDGTV (reference sequence). This CDR3 comprises 14 residues. Here the CDR3 DNA reads TGTGCCTTGTGGGATTATACCACTGGTTGGTTCAAGATATTT. It specifies CALWDYTTGWFKIF.

In regard to this clone: Other DNA sequences in this specimen translate into the identical CDR3. The chain carries TRGV4 and TRGJ1 or TRGJ2. There are 13 residues in the CDR3. V was clipped by 0 bases and J by 5 bases; unmatched bases: 4. CDR1 EGSTGY and CDR2 YDSYTSSV come from the germline V gene. CDR3 region: CATWDGLDYKKLF. Written as DNA, the CDR3 is TGTGCCACCTGGGATGGGCTAGATTATAAGAAACTCTTT.

This clone occurred a few times. V is TRGV8 and J is TRGJP2. The CDR3 extends over 12 amino acids. Losses at the gene ends were 5 bases for V and 9 bases for J; bases not matched to a gene: 6. Germline loops: CDR1 VENAVY, CDR2 YDSYNSRV. DNA for the CDR3: TGTGCCACCTGGGCCTATAATTGGATCAAGACGTTT. This sequence encodes CATWAYNWIKTF.

The gene calls are TRGV4 and TRGJ1 or TRGJ2. This CDR3 comprises 13 residues. CDR1 EGSTGY and CDR2 YDSYTSSV come from the germline V gene. V gave up 1 base and J gave up 10 bases; unmatched junction bases: 10. The CDR3 here is CATWDGPPGKKLF. CDR3 bases: TGTGCCACCTGGGATGGCCCCCCGGGGAAGAAACTCTTT.

The chain carries TRGV5 and TRGJP2. The germline CDR1 and CDR2 sequences are VINAFY and YDVSNSKD. CDR3 length equals 15 residues. Trimming cost V 5 bases and J 4 bases; bases outside gene matches: 10. CDR3 bases: TGTGCCACCTGGGCCGAGGACGTTAGTGATTGGATCAAGACGTTT. Its translation: CATWAEDVSDWIKTF.

On this clone: This may be a read error: a much more frequent sequence differs by one nucleotide. Other DNA sequences in this specimen translate into the identical CDR3. The chain carries TRGV5 and TRGJ1 or TRGJ2. V shed 1 base and J 6 bases; nucleotides not matched to a gene: 3. From germline, CDR1 is VINAFY and CDR2 YDVSNSKD. The CDR3 has 12 amino acids. The CDR3 region has the DNA TGTGCCACCTGGGACAGTCGTTATAAGAAACTCTTT. This encodes CATWDSRYKKLF.

This clone turned up a few times. The gene calls are TRGV5 and TRGJP2. The CDR3 covers 14 residues. Germline V gene lookup returns CDR1 VINAFY and CDR2 YDVSNSKD. V trimming: 3 bases; J trimming: 5 bases; junction bases outside the gene matches: 6. The DNA for the CDR3 is TGTGCCACCTGGGACGGGCGGAGTGATTGGATCAAGACGTTT. This codes for CATWDGRSDWIKTF.

This clone is a singleton in its sample. The chain carries TRGV9 and TRGJ1 or TRGJ2. Germline V gene data show CDR1 as GITISATS and CDR2 as ISYDGTV (reference sequence). Unmatched junction bases numbered 14, after V lost 1 base and J lost 11 bases. This CDR3 has 14 amino acids. CDR3 DNA sequence: TGTGCCTTGTGGGAGGTACTTGGGTGTAATCAGAAACTCTTT. Translation: CALWEVLGCNQKLF.

The chain combines TRGV2 with TRGJP1. Germline V lookup: CDR1 EGSNGY, CDR2 YDSYNSKV. V trimming: 0 bases; J trimming: 9 bases; junction bases outside the gene matches: 7. The CDR3 has 14 residues. CDR3 sequence (DNA): TGTGCCACCTGGGACGGGCCTAGTAGTTGGTTCAAGATATTT. Translating gives CATWDGPSSWFKIF.